These 20 T cell receptor beta chains share one sample of origin, sequenced in a study of glioma-infiltrating T cells. TCR alpha and beta CDR3 regions were amplified from RNA using iRepertoire nested multiplex PCR. MiXCR, run by TCRdb on the multiplex PCR reads, gives a single entry per CDR3 protein. The sample consists of 90,000 or so distinct CDR3 sequences, around 40% of them appearing once. The sequencing input was glioma tissue, nonneoplastic brain tissue, or PBMCs (not recorded which). These receptors all stem from a human donor with low-grade glioma or glioblastoma, undergoing nonglioma brain surgery, or in good health (not recorded which).

This clonotype occurred many times. The chain carries TRBV19 and TRBJ2-7; either TRBD1 or TRBD2 may supply D (6 bases each). V lost 5 bases and J lost 3, with 17 bases in between. Looked up from germline, CDR1 is LNHDA and CDR2 is SQIVND (reference sequence). The CDR3 is 15 amino acids. The CDR3 nucleotides are TGTGCCAGTAGTTTGGCATTTGGAGGGGGCTACGAGCAGTACTTC. This codes for CASSLAFGGGYEQYF. The entire variable domain, with the rest obtained from reference TRBV19 and TRBJ2-7, is as follows: DGGITQSPKYLFRKEGQNVTLSCEQNLNHDAMYWYRQDPGQGLRLIYYSQIVNDFQKGDIAEGYSVSREKKESFPLTVTSAQKNPTAFYLCASSLAFGGGYEQYFGPGTRLTVT.

This clonotype has at least ten counts. The chain joins TRBV7-2 to TRBJ2-2; D is undetermined. Trimming cost V 1 base and J 6 bases, with 18 bases left between them. Per the germline V gene, CDR1 is SGHTA and CDR2 is FQGNSA. CDR3 length equals 17 residues. In DNA form, the CDR3 reads TGTGCCAGCAGCTTAGATTCTGGAGATCTGTTCTCCGGGGAGCTGTTTTTT. It codes for CASSLDSGDLFSGELFF.

This clonotype has just one count. A much larger clone differs by one base, so this may be a read error. CDR3 nucleotide sequence: TGCAGTGCTAAAGATTGGGTGGGGGGGGGGTATTCCTACAATGAGCAGTTCTTC. Protein product: CSAKDWVGGGYSYNEQFF. The rearrangement uses TRBV20-1 and TRBJ2-1, with 7 bases lining up with TRBD2. The trim removed 4 bases at V and 1 base at J, leaving 16 bases unmatched. The length of the CDR3 is 18 residues. From germline, CDR1 is DFQATT and CDR2 SNEGSKA (reference sequence).

This clonotype was recorded at least ten times. The V gene is TRBV20-1, the J gene TRBJ1-6, with D possibly being TRBD1 (5 bases). V was shortened by 2 bases and J by 0 bases, with 20 bases between the two germline ends. This CDR3 contains 19 residues. From germline, CDR1 is DFQATT and CDR2 SNEGSKA (reference sequence). CDR3 residues: CSARWDYGRTSSYNSPLHF. As DNA, the CDR3 is TGCAGTGCTAGATGGGATTACGGACGGACAAGCTCCTATAATTCACCCCTCCACTTT.

This clonotype has at least ten counts. V and J are TRBV7-2 and TRBJ2-7; 13 nucleotides match TRBD2. The CDR3 length is 16 residues. Germline V gene data show CDR1 as SGHTA and CDR2 as FQGNSA. V lost 5 bases and J lost 7; bases outside the gene matches: 11. This CDR3 reads CASSPITSGRAGEQYF. In DNA form, the CDR3 reads TGTGCCAGCAGCCCGATAACTAGCGGGAGGGCCGGTGAGCAGTACTTC.

Details on this clonotype: A read error is possible here, since a much larger clone lies one base away. The CDR3 does not end in the conserved phenylalanine or tryptophan, so this is likely a read error. The chain employs TRBV7-2 and TRBJ2-4; tentatively, D is TRBD2 (5 bases). Germline loops: CDR1 SGHTA, CDR2 FQGNSA. There are 14 residues in the CDR3. Trimming shortened V by 0 bases and J by 6 bases, and 9 bases separated the two germline ends. The CDR3 is CASSLAGVGNIQYL. DNA for the CDR3: TGTGCCAGCAGCTTAGCGGGAGTGGGAAACATTCAGTACTTA.

This clonotype was observed at least ten times. The chain uses TRBV28 and TRBJ1-2; D is unresolved. Germline V lookup: CDR1 MDHEN, CDR2 SYDVKM. This CDR3 has 16 residues. V lost 1 base and J 0 bases, leaving 12 bases between the germline ends. CDR3 coding DNA: TGTGCCAGCAGTTTATCCCCCCTAGTAGCTAACTATGGCTACACCTTC. This gives the protein CASSLSPLVANYGYTF.

Details on this clonotype: The conserved phenylalanine or tryptophan normally closing the CDR3 is absent here, so this likely arose from a read error. The genes are TRBV6-2 or TRBV6-3 and TRBJ2-7; possible D gene TRBD2, 6 bases. This CDR3 has 15 amino acids. CDR1 is MNHEY and CDR2 is SVGEGT in the germline V gene. V lost 5 bases and J lost 6, with 20 bases in between. The CDR3 bases are TGTGCCAGCAGTCCCTTGGGTAGCGGAAGGACCGAGCAGTACTCC. It yields the protein CASSPLGSGRTEQYS.

This clonotype occurred many times. The gene calls are TRBV6-1 and TRBJ2-7, with D unresolved. Germline V lookup: CDR1 MNHNS, CDR2 SASEGT. The CDR3 consists of 13 residues. V dropped 4 bases and J dropped 1 base, with 8 bases sitting between them. The CDR3 loop reads CASSASGSYEQYF. In nucleotides, the CDR3 is TGTGCCAGCAGTGCCTCTGGGTCCTACGAGCAGTACTTC.

This clonotype was detected ten times or more. The chain uses TRBV7-2 and TRBJ1-1, with 9 bases identical to TRBD1. CDR1 SGHTA and CDR2 FQGNSA come from the germline V gene. With 2 bases clipped from V and 1 base from J, the junction kept 5 bases outside the gene matches. This CDR3 has 16 amino acids. CDR3 sequence (DNA): TGTGCCAGCAGCTTAACAGGGGGCCCTACGAACACTGAAGCTTTCTTT. Translated, it gives CASSLTGGPTNTEAFF.

This clonotype came up many times. The CDR3 is CASSLSPGTGELFF. As DNA, the CDR3 is TGCGCCAGCAGCTTGTCGCCCGGCACCGGGGAGCTGTTTTTT. V and J are TRBV5-1 and TRBJ2-2, with unresolved D. The CDR3 consists of 14 residues. Trimming removed 1 base from V and 4 bases from J, with 8 bases in between. Germline V gives CDR1 SGHRS, CDR2 YFSETQ.

This clonotype has a count of ten or more. The chain has TRBV19 and TRBJ2-1, with TRBD2 identical over 7 bases. J lost 4 bases, V lost 5 bases, and 5 bases had no gene match. The CDR3 has 14 amino acids. Germline V gene sequence: CDR1 LNHDA, CDR2 SQIVND (reference sequence). The CDR3 reads CASSPPAGYNEQFF. CDR3 DNA: TGTGCCAGTAGTCCCCCAGCGGGGTACAATGAGCAGTTCTTC.

This clonotype has at least ten counts. This sequence joins TRBV20-1 and TRBJ1-1; possible D gene TRBD1, 6 bases. Trimming removed 5 bases at V and 0 bases at J, with 22 bases between. CDR1 is DFQATT, CDR2 SNEGSKA, per germline (reference sequence). The length of the CDR3 is 17 residues. The CDR3 DNA follows: TGCAGTGCTTACGATCCAAGGGGGACTATCATGAACACTGAAGCTTTCTTT. Its protein is CSAYDPRGTIMNTEAFF.

This clonotype was seen many times. The genes are TRBV2 and TRBJ2-7; TRBD1 might be the D (6 bases). Germline CDR1 SNHLY, CDR2 FYNNEI. The V end was cut by 4 bases, the J end by 5 bases, with 15 bases between. The CDR3 loop spans 14 amino acids. In DNA form, the CDR3 reads TGTGCCAGCAGTGGAACAGGGTATGTGAACGAGCAGTACTTC. As protein: CASSGTGYVNEQYF.

This clonotype appeared many times. V is TRBV6-6 and J is TRBJ2-1; D possibly uses TRBD1 or TRBD2 (6 bases each). The CDR3 has 15 residues. The V and J ends lost 0 bases and 10 bases respectively, with 16 bases between them. In germline, CDR1 is MNHNY, CDR2 SVGAGI (reference sequence). The CDR3 loop is CASSYSGGAGEEQFF. CDR3 DNA: TGTGCCAGCAGTTACTCGGGGGGCGCCGGTGAAGAGCAGTTCTTC.

This sequence joins TRBV20-1 and TRBJ1-5, with D perhaps TRBD1 (5 bases). The CDR3 extends over 16 amino acids. From germline, CDR1 is DFQATT and CDR2 SNEGSKA (reference sequence). Trimming cost V 2 bases and J 3 bases, with 17 bases left between them. In DNA, the CDR3 is TGCAGTGCTAGACCATCCGGACAAAGAACCAATCAGCCCCAGCATTTT. This codes for CSARPSGQRTNQPQHF.

Comments on this clonotype: This sequence may be a read error, since a much larger clone differs from it by one base. This sequence joins TRBV2 and TRBJ2-3; 8 bases are a match to TRBD1. The CDR3 is made up of 16 amino acids. Germline loops: CDR1 SNHLY, CDR2 FYNNEI. CDR3 sequence: CASSYRRQGSTGTQYF. DNA for the CDR3: TGTGCCAGCAGTTACCGCCGACAGGGGAGCACAGGTACGCAGTATTTT. Using reference TRBV2 and TRBJ2-3 for the parts outside the CDR3, the full variable domain is EPEVTQTPSHQVTQMGQEVILRCVPISNHLYFYWYRQILGQKVEFLVSFYNNEISEKSEIFDDQFSVERPDGSNFTLKIRSTKLEDSAMYFCASSYRRQGSTGTQYFGPGTRLTVL.

The chain links TRBV20-1 to TRBJ2-7; D is ambiguous. V was clipped by 2 bases and J by 2 bases, with 7 bases between them. CDR1 is DFQATT and CDR2 is SNEGSKA in the germline V gene (reference sequence). CDR3 length equals 12 residues. This CDR3 is CSARLQTYEQYF. The DNA of the CDR3 is TGCAGTGCTAGATTACAAACCTACGAGCAGTACTTC.

The sample holds many counts of this clonotype. The chain employs TRBV2 and TRBJ2-1; TRBD2 aligns across 12 bases. Per the germline V gene, CDR1 is SNHLY and CDR2 is FYNNEI. The trim removed 5 bases at V and 5 bases at J, leaving 4 bases unmatched. The CDR3 consists of 15 residues. The CDR3: CASSLAGGSHNEQFF. The CDR3 coding sequence is TGTGCCAGCAGTCTAGCGGGAGGGTCACACAATGAGCAGTTCTTC.

The table lists this clonotype with many counts. V gene TRBV29-1 combines with J gene TRBJ2-3; D possibly corresponds to TRBD2 (5 bases). This CDR3 has 15 amino acids. Per germline, CDR1 SQVTM and CDR2 ANQGSEA. The V and J ends lost 0 bases and 6 bases respectively, with 16 bases between them. CDR3 DNA sequence: TGCAGCGTTGAAGATCTGGGAGTTTTGTTCGATACGCAGTATTTT. Translating it yields CSVEDLGVLFDTQYF.